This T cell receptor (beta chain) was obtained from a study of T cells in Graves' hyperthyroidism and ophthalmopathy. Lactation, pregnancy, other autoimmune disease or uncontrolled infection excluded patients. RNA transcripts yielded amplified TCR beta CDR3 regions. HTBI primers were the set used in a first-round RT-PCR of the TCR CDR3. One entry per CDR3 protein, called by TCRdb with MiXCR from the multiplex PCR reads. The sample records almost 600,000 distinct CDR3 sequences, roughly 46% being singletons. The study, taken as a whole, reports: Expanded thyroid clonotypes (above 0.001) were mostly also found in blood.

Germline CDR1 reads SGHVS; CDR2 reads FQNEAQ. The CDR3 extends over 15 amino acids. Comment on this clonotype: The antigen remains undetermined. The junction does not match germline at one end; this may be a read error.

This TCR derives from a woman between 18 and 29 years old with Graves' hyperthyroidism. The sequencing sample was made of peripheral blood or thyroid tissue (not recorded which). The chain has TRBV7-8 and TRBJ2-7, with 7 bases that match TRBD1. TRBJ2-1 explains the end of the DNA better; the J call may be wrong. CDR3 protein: CASSFGWDSYYEQFF. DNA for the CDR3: TGTGCCAGCAGCTTTGGATGGGACAGCTACTATGAGCAGTTCTTC.